This TCR beta chain comes out of a study of T-cell memory formation after mild COVID-19 (dated by TCRdb to the early 2020s). Background on the whole study: TCR sequence clusters from the two donors were found to be largely donor specific. In a couple of donors, T-cell clones that expanded and contracted after mild COVID-19 were tracked by sequencing TCRalpha and TCRbeta repertoires over time. The cohort was made up of two young adult volunteers, one female and one male, who were previously healthy.

The study at large found these results: The second-wave clones that peaked on day 37 were not confirmed to be SARS-CoV-2 specific. The detection of some responding clones in pre-infection memory suggests that pre-existing cross-reactive memory T cells joined the SARS-CoV-2 response. Contracting CD4+ clones turned up mainly in the CM and EM memory subsets, whereas EMRA was where CD8+ clones were enriched. Only two mild cases were covered in the study, and larger cohorts including severe cases with pre-infection samples were considered necessary. Balanced CD4/CD8 phenotypes were observed for clones contracting from day 15 to 85, whereas a bias towards CD4+ was observed for a second wave of clones expanding from day 15 to 37.

The sequencer was an Illumina NovaSeq 6000. TCRalpha and TCRbeta cDNA libraries were constructed by 5'RACE with constant-segment primers, with sample barcodes and unique molecular identifiers being introduced. RNA was extracted from every sample with Trizol reagent. The libraries were amplified in two PCR steps, and the second step added a second sample barcode and Illumina TruSeq adapters. Sequencing of the libraries was done on an Illumina NovaSeq, producing 2 x 150 bp paired-end reads. Under the source paper's analysis protocol: Reads were demultiplexed and collapsed into UMI-guided consensus sequences with migec v1.2.7. Using mixcr v2.1.11, UMI consensuses were aligned to TRA and TRB V and J templates and then assembled into clonotypes. Clonotypes were classified as expanded or contracted when called significant by both edgeR and NoisET, with noise models trained on biological replicates. For edgeR calls, the cutoffs were a false discovery rate-adjusted p below 0.01 and a log2 fold-change threshold of 1. As an exploratory analysis of dynamics, max-normalized trajectories of the 1000 most abundant clonotypes were examined by PCA with hierarchical clustering. Each responding clone was given a CD4 or CD8 phenotype based on the CD4+ and CD8+ repertoires, which had been sequenced separately. TCRdb handled the public reads itself, with Q25 trimming in fastp and clone calling in MiXCR, and kept productive beta chains. CDR3 protein duplicates are merged, each entry listing the most common genes and DNA. V and J calls and clone size were set by TCRdb, not the authors. The sample table lists around 130,000 distinct CDR3 sequences, about 6% of them with a count of one. The ten largest clonotypes hold approximately 2% of the sample.

A note on this clonotype: Its recognized antigen is unknown. The input lacks base qualities; no much larger clone sits a single base away.

The V end gives up 3 bases and the J end 9 bases, leaving 5 bases in the junction not matched to a gene. The CDR3 contains 14 residues, cysteine and phenylalanine counted. Of the read, only the CDR3 DNA is kept; its 42 bases are in frame from base 1. The CDR1 and CDR2 encoded by the germline V gene are KGHSH and LQKENI. PBMCs were isolated by Ficoll-Paque density gradient centrifugation. Recombination connected TRBV18 to TRBJ1-6; 7 bases in the junction line up with TRBD1. Sequences were obtained from PBMCs or a T cell subset sorted from them (not recorded which). This TCR was recovered from an adult woman who had mild COVID-19 (a few samples of this study predate the infection). The sample titles of this study are shuffled in the database, so cell type and time point are left out; the donor was told from shared clones. The CDR3: CASSPGPGGSPLHF. The nucleotide sequence is TGTGCCAGCTCACCGGGCCCAGGGGGTTCACCCCTCCACTTT.